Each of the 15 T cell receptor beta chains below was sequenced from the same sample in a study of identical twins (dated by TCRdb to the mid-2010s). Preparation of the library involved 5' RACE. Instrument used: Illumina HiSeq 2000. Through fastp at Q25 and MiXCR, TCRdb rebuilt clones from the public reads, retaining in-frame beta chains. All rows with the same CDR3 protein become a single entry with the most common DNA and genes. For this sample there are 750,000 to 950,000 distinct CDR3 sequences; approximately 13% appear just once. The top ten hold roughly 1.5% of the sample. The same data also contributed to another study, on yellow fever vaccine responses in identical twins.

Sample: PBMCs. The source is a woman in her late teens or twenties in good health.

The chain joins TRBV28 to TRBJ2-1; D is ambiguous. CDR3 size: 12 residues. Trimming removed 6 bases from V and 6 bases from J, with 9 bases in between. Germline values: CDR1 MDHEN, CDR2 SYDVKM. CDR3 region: CASSRPINEQFF. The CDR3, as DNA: TGTGCCAGCAGCAGACCTATCAATGAGCAGTTCTTC. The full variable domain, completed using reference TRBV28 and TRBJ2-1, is DVKVTQSSRYLVKRTGEKVFLECVQDMDHENMFWYRQDPGLGLRLIYFSYDVKMKEKGDIPEGYSVSREKKERFSLILESASTNQTSMYLCASSRPINEQFFGPGTRLTVL.

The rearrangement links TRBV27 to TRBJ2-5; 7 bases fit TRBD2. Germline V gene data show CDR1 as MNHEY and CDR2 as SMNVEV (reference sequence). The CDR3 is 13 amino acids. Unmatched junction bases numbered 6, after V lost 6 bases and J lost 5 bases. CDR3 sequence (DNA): TGTGCCAGCAGGGGGACTATAAGGGAGACCCAGTACTTC. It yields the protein CASRGTIRETQYF.

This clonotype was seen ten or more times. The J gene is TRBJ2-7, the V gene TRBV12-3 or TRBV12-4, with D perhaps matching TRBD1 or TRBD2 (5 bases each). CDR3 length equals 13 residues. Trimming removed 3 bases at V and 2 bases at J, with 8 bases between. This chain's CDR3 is CASSFGGAYEQYF. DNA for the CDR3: TGTGCCAGCAGTTTTGGGGGTGCCTACGAGCAGTACTTC.

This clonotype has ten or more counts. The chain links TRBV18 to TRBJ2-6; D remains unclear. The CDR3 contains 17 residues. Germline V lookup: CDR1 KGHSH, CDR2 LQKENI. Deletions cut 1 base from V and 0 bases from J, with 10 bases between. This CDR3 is CASSPLAVGSGANVLTF. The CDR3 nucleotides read TGTGCCAGCTCACCACTTGCGGTTGGCTCTGGGGCCAACGTCCTGACTTTC.

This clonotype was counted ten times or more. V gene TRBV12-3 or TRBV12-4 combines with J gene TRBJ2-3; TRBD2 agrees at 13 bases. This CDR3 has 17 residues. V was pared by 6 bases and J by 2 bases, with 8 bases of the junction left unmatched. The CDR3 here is CASRQRLAGGLTDTQYF. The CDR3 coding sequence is TGTGCCAGCAGACAACGACTAGCGGGGGGACTCACAGATACGCAGTATTTT.

The CDR3 region is CASSQPIAGVREDTQYF. CDR3 DNA sequence: TGCGCCAGCAGCCAGCCGATAGCGGGGGTCCGGGAAGATACGCAGTATTTT. V usage is TRBV4-1 and J usage is TRBJ2-3; TRBD2 matches 9 bases. Trimming removed 3 bases from V and 5 bases from J; junction bases left unmatched: 12. The CDR3 spans 17 residues. Germline loops: CDR1 MGHRA, CDR2 YSYEKL.

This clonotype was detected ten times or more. This CDR3 reads CASRGPLGRMNTEAFF. CDR3 nucleotides: TGTGCCAGCAGGGGACCACTTGGACGGATGAACACTGAAGCTTTCTTT. The chain carries TRBV12-3 or TRBV12-4 and TRBJ1-1, with D maybe TRBD1 (5 bases). V lost 6 bases and J lost 0, with 17 bases in between. The CDR3 totals 16 residues.

This CDR3 is CASRISNHNEQFF. The DNA for the CDR3 is TGTGCCAGCAGAATTAGTAACCACAATGAGCAGTTCTTC. The chain combines TRBV11-3 with TRBJ2-1, with D unclear. The V end lost 6 bases, the J end lost 5 bases, and 11 bases lay between the germline ends. This CDR3 has 13 residues. The germline V gene has CDR1 SGHNT and CDR2 YENEEA.

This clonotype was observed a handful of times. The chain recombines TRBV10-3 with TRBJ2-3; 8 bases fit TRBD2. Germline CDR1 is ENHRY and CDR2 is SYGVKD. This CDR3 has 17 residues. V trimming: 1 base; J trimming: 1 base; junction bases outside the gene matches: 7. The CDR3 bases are TGTGCCATCAGTGAGTGGAAGCGGGGGTCTGGCACAGATACGCAGTATTTT. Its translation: CAISEWKRGSGTDTQYF.

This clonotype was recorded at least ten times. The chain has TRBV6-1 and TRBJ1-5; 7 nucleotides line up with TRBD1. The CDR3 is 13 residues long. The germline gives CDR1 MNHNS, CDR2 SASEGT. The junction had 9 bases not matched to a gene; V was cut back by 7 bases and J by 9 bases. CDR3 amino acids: CASTQGGGRPQHF. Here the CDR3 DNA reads TGTGCCAGCACCCAGGGGGGGGGACGGCCCCAGCATTTT.

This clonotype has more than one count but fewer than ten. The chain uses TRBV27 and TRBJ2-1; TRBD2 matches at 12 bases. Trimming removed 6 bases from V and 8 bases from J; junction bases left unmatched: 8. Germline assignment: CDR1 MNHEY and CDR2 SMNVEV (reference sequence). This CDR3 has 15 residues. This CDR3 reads CASSPSGRAGDEQFF. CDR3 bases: TGTGCCAGCAGCCCTAGCGGGAGGGCCGGTGATGAGCAGTTCTTC.

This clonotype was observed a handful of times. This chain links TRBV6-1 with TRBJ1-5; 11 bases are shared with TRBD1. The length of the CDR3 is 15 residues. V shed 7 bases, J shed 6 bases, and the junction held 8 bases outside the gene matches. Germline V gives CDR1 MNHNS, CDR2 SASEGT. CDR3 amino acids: CASTSGTGGSQPQHF. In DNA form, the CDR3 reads TGTGCCAGCACCTCCGGGACAGGGGGAAGTCAGCCCCAGCATTTT.

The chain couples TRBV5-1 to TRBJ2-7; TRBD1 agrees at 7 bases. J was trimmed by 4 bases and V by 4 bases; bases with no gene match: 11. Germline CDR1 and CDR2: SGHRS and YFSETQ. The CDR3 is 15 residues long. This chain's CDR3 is CASSVAPGTVYEQYV. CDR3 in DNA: TGCGCCAGCAGCGTAGCCCCCGGGACAGTGTACGAGCAGTACGTC.

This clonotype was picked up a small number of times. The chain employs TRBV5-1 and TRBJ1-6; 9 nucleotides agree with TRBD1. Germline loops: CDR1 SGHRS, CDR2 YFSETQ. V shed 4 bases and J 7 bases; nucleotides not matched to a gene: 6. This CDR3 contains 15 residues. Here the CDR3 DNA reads TGCGCCAGCAGCCCGGGACAGGGCGACAATTCACCCCTCCACTTT. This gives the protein CASSPGQGDNSPLHF.

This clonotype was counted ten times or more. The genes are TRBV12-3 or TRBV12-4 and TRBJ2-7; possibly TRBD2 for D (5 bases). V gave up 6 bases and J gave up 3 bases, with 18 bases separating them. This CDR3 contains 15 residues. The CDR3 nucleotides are TGTGCCAGCAGATTTCCCTCCCACGGGAACTACGAGCAGTACGTC. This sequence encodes CASRFPSHGNYEQYV.